These 4 T cell receptor beta chains share one sample of origin, sequenced in a study of cytomegalovirus exposure and HLA in healthy donors. The PCR employed 60 Vbeta primers together with 13 Jbeta primers. Profiled with immunoSEQ multiplex PCR; TCRdb holds only in-frame clones, not every one. The table has about 170,000 clones, roughly 80% seen once. Sample: PBMCs. These receptors originate from a woman between 18 and 30 years old in good health and CMV-seronegative.

V gene TRBV2 combines with J gene TRBJ2-7; 8 bases line up with TRBD1. This CDR3 has 15 amino acids. Trimming cost V 8 bases and J 2 bases; bases outside gene matches: 11. Germline CDR1 reads SNHLY; CDR2 reads FYNNEI. The CDR3 sequence: CASVAGQVRAYEQYF. The CDR3 DNA sequence: TGTGCCAGCGTGGCGGGACAGGTCAGGGCCTACGAGCAGTACTTC.

The chain couples TRBV1 to TRBJ2-1; TRBD2 is the table's D call, not checked against the DNA. TRBV1 is a known pseudogene. The CDR3 is 16 amino acids. The CDR3 sequence: CTSSQYTAGGFDEQFF. CDR3 bases: TGCACCAGCAGCCAGTACACGGCGGGAGGTTTCGATGAGCAGTTCTTC.

V usage is TRBV28 and J usage is TRBJ2-5, with a weak D call TRBD1 (5 bases). V lost 3 bases to trimming and J lost 1 base, with 9 bases between them. Germline-derived CDR1 and CDR2 are MDHEN and SYDVKM. The CDR3 covers 14 residues. The CDR3 nucleotides are TGTGCCAGCAGTTTGTCAGGGCCCCAAGAGACCCAGTACTTC. It is translated as CASSLSGPQETQYF.

V is TRBV27 and J is TRBJ1-5, with unresolved D. The V end was cut by 8 bases, the J end by 0 bases, with 14 bases between. This CDR3 spans 15 amino acids. Looked up from germline, CDR1 is MNHEY and CDR2 is SMNVEV (reference sequence). The CDR3 sequence is CASGSFPDSNQPQHF. Here the CDR3 DNA reads TGTGCCAGCGGTAGCTTCCCAGATAGCAATCAGCCCCAGCATTTT.